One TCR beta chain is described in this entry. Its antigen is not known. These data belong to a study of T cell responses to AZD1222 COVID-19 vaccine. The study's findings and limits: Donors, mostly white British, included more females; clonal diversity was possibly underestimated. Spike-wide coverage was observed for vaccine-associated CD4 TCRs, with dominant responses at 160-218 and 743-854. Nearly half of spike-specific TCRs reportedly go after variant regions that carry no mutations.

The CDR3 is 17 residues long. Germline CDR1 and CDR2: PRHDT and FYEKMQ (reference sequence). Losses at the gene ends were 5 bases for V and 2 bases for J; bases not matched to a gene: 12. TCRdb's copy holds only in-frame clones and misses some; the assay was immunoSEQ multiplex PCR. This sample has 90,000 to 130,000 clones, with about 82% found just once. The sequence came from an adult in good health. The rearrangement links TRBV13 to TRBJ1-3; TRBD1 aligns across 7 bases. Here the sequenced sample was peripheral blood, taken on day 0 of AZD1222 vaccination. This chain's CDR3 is CASSGYPRQGPGNTIYF. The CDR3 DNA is TGTGCCAGCAGCGGATACCCTCGACAGGGTCCTGGAAACACCATATATTTT.